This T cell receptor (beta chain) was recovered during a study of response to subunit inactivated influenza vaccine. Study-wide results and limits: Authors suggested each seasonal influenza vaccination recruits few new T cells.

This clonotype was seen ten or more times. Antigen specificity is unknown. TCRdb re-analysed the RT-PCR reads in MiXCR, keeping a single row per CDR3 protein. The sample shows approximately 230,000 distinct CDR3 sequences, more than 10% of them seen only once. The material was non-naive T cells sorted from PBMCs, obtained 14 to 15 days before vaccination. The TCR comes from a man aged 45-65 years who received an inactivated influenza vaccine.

Here the CDR3 DNA reads TGCGCCAGCAGCCTCACGTCCCCAGGGGGATTTTCTGGAAACACCATATATTTT. This sequence encodes CASSLTSPGGFSGNTIYF. This chain joins TRBV4-1 and TRBJ1-3, with 7 bases matching TRBD1. The junction had 13 bases not matched to a gene; V was cut back by 4 bases and J by 1 base. The germline gives CDR1 MGHRA, CDR2 YSYEKL. The length of the CDR3 is 18 residues.